This TCR beta chain comes out of a study of Graves' ophthalmopathy and Graves' hyperthyroidism. In the study overall: The stable label applied to hyperthyroidism with no ophthalmopathy within 18 months of follow-up.

Study conclusions and caveats: Blood was where most expanded thyroid clonotypes above 0.001 frequency also turned up.

A word on this clonotype: The antigen is undetermined.

Using RNA transcripts, the TCR beta CDR3 regions were amplified. The authors performed first-round RT-PCR with HTBI primers and then a second-round multiplex PCR. Via MiXCR, TCRdb re-called the multiplex PCR reads, giving one row per CDR3 protein. Seen here are about 1.2 million distinct CDR3 sequences, 35% to 40% observed once, and the top ten hold 11%. In germline, CDR1 is MGHRA, CDR2 YSYEKL. The germline V and J ends were trimmed by 2 bases and 0 bases, with 11 bases remaining between them. This CDR3 has 16 amino acids. Patients with other autoimmune diseases, uncontrolled infections, pregnancy or lactation were excluded. A diagnosis was made from clinical symptoms together with serum thyroxine, TRAb, thyroid ultrasound and orbital computed tomography.

The TCR sequence derives from an adult man with Graves' hyperthyroidism. The J gene is TRBJ1-5, the V gene TRBV4-1; the D gene is possibly TRBD1 (6 bases). Sequenced input: peripheral blood or thyroid tissue (not recorded which). The CDR3 protein is CASSQNRAYSNQPQHF. In DNA, the CDR3 is TGCGCCAGCAGCCAAAACAGGGCTTATAGCAATCAGCCCCAGCATTTT.